One and the same sample provided the 21 T cell receptor beta chains below, sequenced in a study of molecular identifiers for immune sequencing clone quantification. TCRdb itself ran the PCR reads through MiXCR, one entry per CDR3 protein. The profile covers a few hundred thousand distinct CDR3 sequences, with 24% appearing a single time and 0.65% to 0.75% taken by the ten largest. Material: naive CD8+ T cells from blood, with Jurkat cell RNA spiked in. The subset was: FACS-sorted CD8+CD4-CCR7+CD45RA+ naive T cells. The source is a human donor in good health. Some libraries in this study had Jurkat cell RNA spiked in.

This clonotype was observed once. This may come from a read error, since a much larger clone is one base off. V gene TRBV20-1 combines with J gene TRBJ2-7, with no clear D. The CDR3 has 13 amino acids. Germline V gene lookup returns CDR1 DFQATT and CDR2 SNEGSKA (reference sequence). In nucleotides, the CDR3 is TGCAGAGCTAGTGACCCTTATATTTACGAGCAGTACTTC. As protein: CRASDPYIYEQYF.

DNA of the CDR3: TGTGCCAGTAGTATAGTGCCAGGGCAAGAGACCCAGTACTTC. Its protein product is CASSIVPGQETQYF. The V and J genes are TRBV19 and TRBJ2-5, with D possibly TRBD1 on 5 matching bases. From germline, CDR1 is LNHDA and CDR2 SQIVND (reference sequence). This CDR3 has 14 residues. The V end lost 1 base, the J end lost 2 bases, and 8 bases lay between the germline ends.

This clonotype was counted a few times. CDR3 sequence (DNA): TGTGCCAGCAGCCCAATAAGGGTCAGCTCCTACGAGCAGTACTTC. Translation gives CASSPIRVSSYEQYF. The chain recombines TRBV11-2 with TRBJ2-7; no reliable D call. The CDR3 totals 15 residues. The germline V gene has CDR1 SGHAT and CDR2 FQNNGV. V was pared by 5 bases and J by 0 bases, with 14 bases between.

This clonotype has only a few counts. The rearrangement joins TRBV4-1 to TRBJ1-2, with D possibly matching TRBD1 (6 bases). The CDR3 is 16 residues long. The germline V gene encodes CDR1 MGHRA and CDR2 YSYEKL. V was trimmed by 6 bases and J by 5 bases, leaving 22 bases between them. The chain's CDR3 is CASSPLGGGQTYGYTF. In nucleotides, the CDR3 is TGCGCCAGCAGTCCTTTAGGCGGGGGGCAAACGTATGGCTACACCTTC.

The chain links TRBV4-1 to TRBJ2-7; D is unclear. Germline lookup yields CDR1 MGHRA and CDR2 YSYEKL. This CDR3 has 14 amino acids. V was shortened by 1 base and J by 2 bases, with 9 bases between the two germline ends. CDR3 sequence reads: CASSQVPGAYEQYF. CDR3 bases: TGCGCCAGCAGCCAAGTCCCAGGAGCCTACGAGCAGTACTTC.

The chain is built from TRBV7-2 and TRBJ2-7; D is tentatively TRBD1 or TRBD2 (5 bases each). Germline CDR1 SGHTA, CDR2 FQGNSA. This CDR3 spans 14 amino acids. The germline V and J ends were trimmed by 4 bases and 12 bases, with 22 bases remaining between them. The chain's CDR3 is CASSSGTGRYAPYF. The CDR3 DNA reads as TGTGCCAGCAGCTCCGGGACCGGGCGCTACGCGCCGTACTTC.

The table lists this clonotype with a few counts. The chain couples TRBV4-3 to TRBJ2-1; 9 bases match TRBD1. V dropped 1 base and J dropped 7; count of bases not matched to a gene: 8. The germline V gene encodes CDR1 LGHNA and CDR2 YSLEER. The CDR3 length is 16 residues. Here the CDR3 reads CASSQGTGAVVNEQFF. The CDR3 DNA reads as TGCGCCAGCAGCCAAGGGACAGGGGCGGTAGTGAATGAGCAGTTCTTC.

This clonotype has just a few counts. J is TRBJ2-7 and V is TRBV13; a possible D gene is TRBD2 (5 bases). V lost 1 base, J lost 2 bases, and 12 bases lay in between. Germline V lookup: CDR1 PRHDT, CDR2 FYEKMQ (reference sequence). The CDR3 length is 15 residues. CDR3 sequence: CASSLAGVGAYEQYF. As DNA, the CDR3 is TGTGCCAGCAGCTTAGCAGGAGTGGGAGCCTACGAGCAGTACTTC.

This clonotype was found many times. This chain uses TRBV5-5 with TRBJ1-1, with D possibly being TRBD1 (5 bases). The CDR3 length is 16 residues. In germline, CDR1 is SGHKS, CDR2 YYEKEE (reference sequence). The V end lost 5 bases, the J end lost 0 bases, and 17 bases lay between the germline ends. This CDR3 reads CASRVEEGLMNTEAFF. CDR3 DNA sequence: TGTGCCAGCAGGGTGGAGGAGGGGCTCATGAACACTGAAGCTTTCTTT.

In its sample, this clonotype was seen a few times. The gene calls are TRBV19 and TRBJ2-7; D uncertain. This CDR3 has 13 amino acids. Trimming pared 5 bases from V and 6 bases from J, leaving 14 bases between. Germline V CDR1 and CDR2: LNHDA, SQIVND (reference sequence). The CDR3, as DNA: TGTGCCAGTAGTGGAGAAATCTCCCTCGAGCAGTACTTC. The encoded protein is CASSGEISLEQYF.

Turning to this clonotype: A much more abundant neighbour one base away suggests this may be a read error. Here the CDR3 omits its conserved ending phenylalanine or tryptophan, so a read error is the likely source. The chain joins TRBV5-6 to TRBJ1-1, with 10 bases that match TRBD1. Losses at the gene ends were 4 bases for V and 3 bases for J; bases not matched to a gene: 3. The CDR3 totals 14 residues. CDR1 SGHDT and CDR2 YYEEEE come from the germline V gene. CDR3 sequence (DNA): TGTGCCAGCAGCCAGGACAGGGGGTACACTGAAGCTTTCTCT. Translating gives CASSQDRGYTEAFS.

This clonotype showed up many times. The rearrangement uses TRBV7-6 and TRBJ2-3; no clear D. V was cut by 1 base and J by 2 bases, with 19 bases left in between. Looked up from germline, CDR1 is SGHVS and CDR2 is FNYEAQ. The CDR3 sequence is 18 residues long. The DNA of the CDR3 is TGTGCCAGCAGCTTAGAAGTCAGTGTTGGTGGTTTCACAGATACGCAGTATTTT. Translated, it gives CASSLEVSVGGFTDTQYF.

The rearrangement joins TRBV10-1 to TRBJ2-3, with a tentative D call TRBD1 (6 bases). Trimming pared 0 bases from V and 0 bases from J, leaving 16 bases between. Germline V gene sequence: CDR1 WNHNN, CDR2 SYGVQD (reference sequence). The CDR3 is made up of 18 amino acids. The chain's CDR3 is CASSESFFTGISTDTQYF. CDR3 bases: TGCGCCAGCAGTGAGTCATTTTTCACAGGGATTAGCACAGATACGCAGTATTTT.

This clonotype was seen repeatedly, ten times or more. This chain's CDR3 is CASRKDRAGANVLTF. CDR3 in DNA: TGCGCCAGCAGAAAGGACAGGGCTGGGGCCAACGTCCTGACTTTC. The rearrangement links TRBV4-3 to TRBJ2-6; 8 nucleotides align to TRBD1. The CDR3 has 15 amino acids. V trimming: 6 bases; J trimming: 2 bases; junction bases outside the gene matches: 3. In germline, CDR1 is LGHNA, CDR2 YSLEER.

In its sample, this clonotype was seen a few times. This clone may be a read error of a much larger clone one base away. The CDR3 protein is CASSGRDFERDTQYF. CDR3 nucleotide sequence: TGTGCCAGCAGCGGCCGGGACTTTGAGAGAGATACGCAGTATTTT. The chain recombines TRBV13 with TRBJ2-3, with a possible D match to TRBD2 (6 bases). CDR1 is PRHDT, CDR2 FYEKMQ, per germline (reference sequence). CDR3 size: 15 residues. V was pared by 5 bases and J by 5 bases, with 17 bases between.

This clonotype was seen repeatedly, ten times or more. The chain carries TRBV6-2 or TRBV6-3 and TRBJ2-7; D remains unclear. Germline assignment: CDR1 MNHEY and CDR2 SVGEGT. The CDR3 is 12 residues long. V was clipped by 1 base and J by 7 bases, with 8 bases between them. CDR3 protein: CASSYFAEEQYF. Here the CDR3 DNA reads TGTGCCAGCAGTTACTTTGCCGAAGAGCAGTACTTC.

The chain uses TRBV11-2 and TRBJ1-5; D unclear. V was clipped by 1 base and J by 4 bases, with 11 bases between them. CDR3 length: 15 residues. In germline, CDR1 is SGHAT, CDR2 FQNNGV. CDR3 in amino acids: CASSLVVVHNQPQHF. The CDR3 bases are TGTGCCAGCAGCTTAGTGGTTGTTCATAATCAGCCCCAGCATTTT.

This clonotype showed up many times. The rearrangement joins TRBV12-3 or TRBV12-4 to TRBJ2-7; 9 nucleotides line up with TRBD1. This CDR3 contains 16 residues. Trimming took 6 bases from V and 1 from J; bases not matched to a gene: 10. The CDR3 region is CASSPISGQGSYEQYF. The CDR3 DNA is TGTGCCAGCAGCCCCATCTCGGGACAGGGTTCCTACGAGCAGTACTTC.

This clonotype has more than one count but fewer than ten. V is TRBV7-9 and J is TRBJ1-3, with unresolved D. CDR3 size: 12 residues. V was cut by 1 base and J by 7 bases, with 5 bases left in between. Germline V gene sequence: CDR1 SEHNR, CDR2 FQNEAQ (reference sequence). The CDR3 nucleotides are TGTGCCAGCAGCTTAGATATTAACACCATATATTTT. Amino acid sequence: CASSLDINTIYF.

Of note for this clonotype: Being one base from a much bigger clone, this may be a read error. This CDR3 reads CTSSLSWSIEAFF. CDR3 nucleotide sequence: TGTACCAGCAGTTTAAGTTGGTCTATTGAAGCTTTCTTT. This sequence joins TRBV28 and TRBJ1-1; no definite D call. The germline gives CDR1 MDHEN, CDR2 SYDVKM. The length of the CDR3 is 13 residues. The complete variable domain, with remaining parts taken from reference TRBV28 and TRBJ1-1, reads DVKVTQSSRYLVKRTGEKVFLECVQDMDHENMFWYRQDPGLGLRLIYFSYDVKMKEKGDIPEGYSVSREKKERFSLILESASTNQTSMYLCTSSLSWSIEAFFGQGTRLTVV.

At least ten counts were recorded for this clonotype. The V call is TRBV6-6, the J call TRBJ1-6; D gene uncertain. The V end lost 5 bases, the J end lost 2 bases, and 13 bases lay between the germline ends. Germline CDR1 MNHNY, CDR2 SVGAGI (reference sequence). This CDR3 is built from 16 residues. Here the CDR3 DNA reads TGTGCCAGCAGTCCGACATTGGTGGCCTATAATTCACCCCTCCACTTT. Its translation is CASSPTLVAYNSPLHF.